This T cell receptor beta chain was documented in a study of T cells after yellow fever vaccination. This CDR3 region has 13 residues. Germline CDR1 reads MNHNY; CDR2 reads SVGAGI (reference sequence). V was trimmed by 6 bases and J by 0 bases, leaving 8 bases between them. TCRdb reprocessed the 5' RACE reads with MiXCR, giving one entry per CDR3 protein. The sample records some 560,000 distinct CDR3 sequences, about 19% being singletons. The chain carries TRBV6-6 and TRBJ1-2; D unresolved. Material: PBMCs, obtained 15 days after the yellow fever booster vaccination. This sequence originates from a man aged 25 to 40 who received the YFV17D yellow fever vaccine. CDR3 sequence (DNA): TGTGCCAGCAGAAGAGAAGCTAACTATGGCTACACCTTC. Its translation is CASRREANYGYTF.